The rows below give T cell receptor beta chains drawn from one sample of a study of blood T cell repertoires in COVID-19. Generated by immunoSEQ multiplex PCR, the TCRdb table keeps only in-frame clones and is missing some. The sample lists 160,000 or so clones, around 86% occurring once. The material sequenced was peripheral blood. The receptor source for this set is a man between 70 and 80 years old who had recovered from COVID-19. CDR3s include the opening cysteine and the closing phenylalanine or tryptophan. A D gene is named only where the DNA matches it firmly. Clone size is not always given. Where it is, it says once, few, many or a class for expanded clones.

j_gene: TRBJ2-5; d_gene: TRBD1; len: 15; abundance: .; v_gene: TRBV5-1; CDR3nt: TGCGCCAGCAGCTTGGCCGGACAGGGCCGGGAGACCCAGTACTTC; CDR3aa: CASSLAGQGRETQYF
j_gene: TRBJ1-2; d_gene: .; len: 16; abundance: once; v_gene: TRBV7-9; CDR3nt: TGTGCCAGCAGCCCAGATGGGACAACCTCGAGATATGGCTACACCTTC; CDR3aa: CASSPDGTTSRYGYTF
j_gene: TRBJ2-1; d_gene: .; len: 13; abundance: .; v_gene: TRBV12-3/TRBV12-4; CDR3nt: TGTGCCAGCAGCTTAGGGAGGATGAATGAGCAGTTCTTC; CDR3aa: CASSLGRMNEQFF
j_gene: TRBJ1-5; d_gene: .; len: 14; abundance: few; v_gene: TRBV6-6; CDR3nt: TGTGCCAGCAGTTACCCGGAGCGCAATCAGCCCCAGCATTTT; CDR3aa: CASSYPERNQPQHF
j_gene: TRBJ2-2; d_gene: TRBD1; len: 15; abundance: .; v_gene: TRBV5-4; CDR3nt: TGTGCCAGCAGCCGACAGGGGGCGATCACCGGGGAGCTGTTTTTT; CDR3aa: CASSRQGAITGELFF
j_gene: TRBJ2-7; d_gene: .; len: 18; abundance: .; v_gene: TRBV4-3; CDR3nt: TGCGCCAGCAGCCAAGATTTGCCGAGGACTACGAGCTCCTACGAGCAGTACTTC; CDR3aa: CASSQDLPRTTSSYEQYF
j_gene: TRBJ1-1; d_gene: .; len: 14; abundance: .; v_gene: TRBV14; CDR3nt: TGTGCCAGCAGCCCCAGACTGACGTGGACTGAAGCTTTCTTT; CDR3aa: CASSPRLTWTEAFF
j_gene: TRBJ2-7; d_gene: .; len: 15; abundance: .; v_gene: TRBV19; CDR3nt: TGTGCCAGTAGTATAGTCGCGTCGTGGGAGAGGGAGCAGTACTTC; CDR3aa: CASSIVASWEREQYF
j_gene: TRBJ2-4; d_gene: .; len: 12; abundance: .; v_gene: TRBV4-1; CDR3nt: TGCGCCAGCAGCCAACTTCGCGGGGCGCAGTACTTC; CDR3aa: CASSQLRGAQYF
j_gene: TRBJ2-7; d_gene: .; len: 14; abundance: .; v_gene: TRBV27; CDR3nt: TGTGCCAGCAGCCAACTCCGGAGCTCCTACGAGCAGTACTTC; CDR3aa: CASSQLRSSYEQYF
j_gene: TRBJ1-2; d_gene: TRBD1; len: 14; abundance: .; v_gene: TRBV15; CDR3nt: TGTGCCACCAGCAGAGGGCAGGGGGATGGTGGCTACACCTTC; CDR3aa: CATSRGQGDGGYTF
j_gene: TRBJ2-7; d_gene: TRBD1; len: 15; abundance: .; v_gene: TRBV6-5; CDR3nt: TGTGCCAGCAGTTTGAGGACAGGGGGGTCGTACGAGCAGTACTTC; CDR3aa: CASSLRTGGSYEQYF
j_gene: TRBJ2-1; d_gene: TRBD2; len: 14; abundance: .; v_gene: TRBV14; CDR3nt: TGTGCCAGCAGCCAAGACGGGAGGGGTAATGAGCAGTTCTTC; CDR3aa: CASSQDGRGNEQFF
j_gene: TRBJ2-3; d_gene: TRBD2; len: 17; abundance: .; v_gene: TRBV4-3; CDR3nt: TGCGCCAGCAGCCAAGATCTGGTAAGCGGGAGTGCAGATACGCAGTATTTT; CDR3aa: CASSQDLVSGSADTQYF
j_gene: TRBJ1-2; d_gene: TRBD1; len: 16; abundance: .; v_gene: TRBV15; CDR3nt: TGTGCCACCAGCAGAGGGGGGACAGGGGAGGGCTATGGCTACACCTTC; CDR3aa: CATSRGGTGEGYGYTF
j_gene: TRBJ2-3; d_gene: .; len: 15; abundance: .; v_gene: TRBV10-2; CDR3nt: TGCGCCAGCAGTGCTCAGAAAATAAACACAGATACGCAGTATTTT; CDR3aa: CASSAQKINTDTQYF
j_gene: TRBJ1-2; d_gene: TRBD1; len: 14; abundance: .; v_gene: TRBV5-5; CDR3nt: TGTGCCAGCAGCTCTCCGACAGGGGGCAATGGCTACACCTTC; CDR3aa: CASSSPTGGNGYTF
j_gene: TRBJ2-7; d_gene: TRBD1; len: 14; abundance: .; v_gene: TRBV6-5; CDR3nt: TGTGCCAGCAGTAGTGACAGGGGGCCGTACGAGCAGTACTTC; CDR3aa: CASSSDRGPYEQYF
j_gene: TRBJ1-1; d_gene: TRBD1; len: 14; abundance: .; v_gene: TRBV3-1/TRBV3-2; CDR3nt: TGTGCCAGCAGCGCCGGGACAGGGGTGACTGAAGCTTTCTTT; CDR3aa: CASSAGTGVTEAFF
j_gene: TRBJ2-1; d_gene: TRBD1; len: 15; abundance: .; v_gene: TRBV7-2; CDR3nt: TGTGCCAGCAGCTTGGACAGGGGTACCTACAATGAGCAGTTCTTC; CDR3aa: CASSLDRGTYNEQFF
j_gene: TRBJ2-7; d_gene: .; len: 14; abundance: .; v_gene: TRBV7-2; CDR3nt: TGTGCCAGCAGTAGCACCCGTAGCTCCTACGAGCAGTACTTC; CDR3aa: CASSSTRSSYEQYF
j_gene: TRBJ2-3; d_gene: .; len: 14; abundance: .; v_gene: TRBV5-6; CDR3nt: TGTGCCAGCAGCTTGTCTGGCAGCACAGATACGCAGTATTTT; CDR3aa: CASSLSGSTDTQYF
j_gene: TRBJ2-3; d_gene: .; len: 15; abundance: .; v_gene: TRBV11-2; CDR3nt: TGTGCCAGCAGCCCCCGGACTGGGTACACAGATACGCAGTATTTT; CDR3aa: CASSPRTGYTDTQYF
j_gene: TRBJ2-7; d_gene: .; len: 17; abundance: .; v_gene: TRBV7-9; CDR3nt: TGTGCCAGCAGCCGCCGGGCGGAGGGAACGAGGGGTTACGAGCAGTACTTC; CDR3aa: CASSRRAEGTRGYEQYF
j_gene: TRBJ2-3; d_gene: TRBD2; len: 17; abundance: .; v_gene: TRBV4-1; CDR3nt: TGCGCCAGCAGCCAAGACGGAATAGCGGGACGCACAGATACGCAGTATTTT; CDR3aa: CASSQDGIAGRTDTQYF
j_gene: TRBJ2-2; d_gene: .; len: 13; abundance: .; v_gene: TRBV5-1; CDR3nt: TGCGCCAGCAGCTTCGGGAACACCGGGGAGCTGTTTTTT; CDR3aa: CASSFGNTGELFF
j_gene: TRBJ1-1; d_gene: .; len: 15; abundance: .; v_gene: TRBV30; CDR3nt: TGTGCCTGGACCACAGGGCGGCACACGAACACTGAAGCTTTCTTT; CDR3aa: CAWTTGRHTNTEAFF
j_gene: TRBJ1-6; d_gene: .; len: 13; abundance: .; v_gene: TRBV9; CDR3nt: TGTGCCAGCAGCGTAGTCGAAGAGTCACCCCTCCACTTT; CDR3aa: CASSVVEESPLHF